This T cell receptor beta chain was documented in a study of T cells expressing NK-cell markers. This CDR3 region has 15 residues. Germline V gene lookup returns CDR1 SGDLS and CDR2 YYNGEE. Study-wide findings and caveats: The CD3+CD56-NKG2C+ fraction was also led by these clonotypes in several donors.

TCRdb re-called the 5' RACE reads and catalogs CDR3 proteins one per entry, DNA excluded. The sample table sets out 350,000 to 450,000 distinct CDR3 sequences. In regard to this clonotype: Antigen unknown.

V is TRBV9 and J is TRBJ1-2. Sample: blood T cells: a sorted CD56 or NKG2C T cell subset, CD4+ or CD8+ T cells, or bulk PBMC T cells (not recorded which). The clonotype originates from a man aged 18-69 years in good health. CDR3 in amino acids: CASSVGGYRGYGYTF. Full variable domain (remainder filled in from reference TRBV9 and TRBJ1-2): DSGVTQTPKHLITATGQRVTLRCSPRSGDLSVYWYQQSLDQGLQFLIQYYNGEERAKGNILERFSAQQFPDLHSELNLSSLELGDSALYFCASSVGGYRGYGYTFGSGTRLTVV.